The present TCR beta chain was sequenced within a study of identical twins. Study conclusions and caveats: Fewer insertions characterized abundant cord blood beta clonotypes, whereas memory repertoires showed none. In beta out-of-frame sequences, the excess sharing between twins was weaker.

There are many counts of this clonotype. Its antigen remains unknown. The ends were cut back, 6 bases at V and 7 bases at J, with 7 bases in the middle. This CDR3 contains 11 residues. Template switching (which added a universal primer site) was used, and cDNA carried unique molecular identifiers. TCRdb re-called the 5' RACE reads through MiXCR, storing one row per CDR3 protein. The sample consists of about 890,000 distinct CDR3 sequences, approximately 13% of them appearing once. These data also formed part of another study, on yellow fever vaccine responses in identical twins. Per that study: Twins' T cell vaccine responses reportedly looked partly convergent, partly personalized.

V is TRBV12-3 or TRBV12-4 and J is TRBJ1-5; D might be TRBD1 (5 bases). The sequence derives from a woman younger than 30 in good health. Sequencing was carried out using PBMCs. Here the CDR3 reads CASSQGQPQHF. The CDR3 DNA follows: TGTGCCAGCAGCCAGGGACAGCCCCAGCATTTT.